This is a list of T cell receptor beta chains from one sample in a study of blood T cell repertoires in COVID-19. The assay was immunoSEQ multiplex PCR, and TCRdb's table has in-frame clones only and misses some. The sample has fewer than 200,000 clones, approximately 85% seen once. Sequencing used peripheral blood. The receptor set was obtained from a man in his fifties or sixties who had recovered from COVID-19. Each CDR3 is given with its conserved first and last residue. The order of the fields is D gene, J gene, clone size, V gene, CDR3 protein, CDR3 DNA. A D gene is named only where the DNA matches it firmly. Clone size is not always given. Where it is, it says once, few, many or a class for expanded clones.

d_gene: TRBD1
j_gene: TRBJ1-3
abundance: .
v_gene: TRBV11-1
CDR3aa: CASSYRDSISGNTIYF
CDR3nt: TGTGCCAGCAGCTACAGGGACAGCATCTCTGGAAACACCATATATTTT

d_gene: .
j_gene: TRBJ1-1
abundance: few
v_gene: TRBV18
CDR3aa: CASTSGVGTEAFF
CDR3nt: TGTGCCAGCACCTCCGGGGTGGGCACTGAAGCTTTCTTT

d_gene: TRBD2
j_gene: TRBJ2-3
abundance: .
v_gene: TRBV9
CDR3aa: CASSVEGLVMADTQYF
CDR3nt: TGTGCCAGCAGCGTAGAGGGACTAGTGATGGCAGATACGCAGTATTTT

d_gene: .
j_gene: TRBJ2-2
abundance: .
v_gene: TRBV7-2
CDR3aa: CASSLVTGSDTGELFF
CDR3nt: TGTGCCAGCAGCTTAGTAACAGGGTCTGACACCGGGGAGCTGTTTTTT

d_gene: .
j_gene: TRBJ1-2
abundance: .
v_gene: TRBV3-1/TRBV3-2
CDR3aa: CASSQGPGSFGYTF
CDR3nt: TGTGCCAGCAGCCAAGGTCCAGGTAGTTTTGGCTACACCTTC

d_gene: TRBD2
j_gene: TRBJ2-1
abundance: .
v_gene: TRBV7-2
CDR3aa: CASSSTGTSGRREQFF
CDR3nt: TGTGCCAGCAGCTCAACAGGGACTAGCGGGCGTCGGGAGCAGTTCTTC

d_gene: .
j_gene: TRBJ1-1
abundance: .
v_gene: TRBV19
CDR3aa: CASSRIRTDTYTEAFF
CDR3nt: TGTGCCAGTAGTAGAATACGGACGGACACCTACACTGAAGCTTTCTTT

d_gene: .
j_gene: TRBJ1-1
abundance: .
v_gene: TRBV7-2
CDR3aa: CASSLDGGANTEAFF
CDR3nt: TGTGCCAGCAGCTTAGATGGGGGCGCGAACACTGAAGCTTTCTTT

d_gene: TRBD1
j_gene: TRBJ1-6
abundance: .
v_gene: TRBV6-6
CDR3aa: CASSPRGRLNSPLHF
CDR3nt: TGTGCCAGCAGTCCTAGGGGGCGCCTGAATTCACCCCTCCACTTT

d_gene: TRBD2
j_gene: TRBJ2-1
abundance: .
v_gene: TRBV7-2
CDR3aa: CASSLSGSGGGEQFF
CDR3nt: TGTGCCAGCAGCTTGTCTGGCAGCGGGGGGGGTGAGCAGTTCTTC

d_gene: TRBD1
j_gene: TRBJ1-1
abundance: .
v_gene: TRBV5-1
CDR3aa: CASSLMTGQNTEAFF
CDR3nt: TGCGCCAGCAGCTTAATGACAGGGCAGAACACTGAAGCTTTCTTT

d_gene: .
j_gene: TRBJ2-2
abundance: .
v_gene: TRBV20-1
CDR3aa: CSASRPGELFF
CDR3nt: TGCAGTGCTAGCCGTCCCGGGGAGCTGTTTTTT

d_gene: TRBD1
j_gene: TRBJ2-7
abundance: .
v_gene: TRBV7-3
CDR3aa: CASSSGQGSGEQYF
CDR3nt: TGTGCCAGCAGCTCCGGACAGGGGTCCGGCGAGCAGTACTTC

d_gene: .
j_gene: TRBJ1-6
abundance: .
v_gene: TRBV18
CDR3aa: CASSSDRSSYNSPLHF
CDR3nt: TGTGCCAGCTCATCAGACAGGAGCTCCTATAATTCACCCCTCCACTTT

d_gene: TRBD1
j_gene: TRBJ1-5
abundance: few
v_gene: TRBV5-1
CDR3aa: CASSRTGGEIQEPQHF
CDR3nt: TGCGCCAGCAGCCGGACAGGGGGCGAGATTCAGGAGCCCCAGCATTTT

d_gene: TRBD1
j_gene: TRBJ1-4
abundance: once
v_gene: TRBV4-1
CDR3aa: CASSQPDRDNEKLFF
CDR3nt: TGCGCCAGCAGCCAACCAGACAGGGACAATGAAAAACTGTTTTTT

d_gene: TRBD2
j_gene: TRBJ2-1
abundance: .
v_gene: TRBV7-3
CDR3aa: CASSRSGTSDYNEQFF
CDR3nt: TGTGCCAGCAGCCGGTCCGGGACTAGCGACTACAATGAGCAGTTCTTC

d_gene: .
j_gene: TRBJ1-5
abundance: .
v_gene: TRBV28
CDR3aa: CASHVGGQPQHF
CDR3nt: TGTGCCAGCCACGTGGGCGGGCAGCCCCAGCATTTT

d_gene: TRBD1
j_gene: TRBJ2-7
abundance: .
v_gene: TRBV6-2/TRBV6-3
CDR3aa: CASSWSSGQGNRYEQYF
CDR3nt: TGTGCCAGCAGTTGGTCCTCGGGACAGGGGAATCGCTACGAGCAGTACTTC

d_gene: .
j_gene: TRBJ1-3
abundance: .
v_gene: TRBV6-5
CDR3aa: CASMAGGNTIYF
CDR3nt: TGTGCCAGCATGGCAGGTGGAAACACCATATATTTT

d_gene: .
j_gene: TRBJ1-2
abundance: .
v_gene: TRBV6-5
CDR3aa: CASSRQYGYTF
CDR3nt: TGTGCCAGCAGCAGACAGTATGGCTACACCTTC

d_gene: .
j_gene: TRBJ1-1
abundance: .
v_gene: TRBV4-3
CDR3aa: CASSQSRLGEAFF
CDR3nt: TGCGCCAGCAGCCAGAGCAGACTTGGTGAAGCTTTCTTT

d_gene: .
j_gene: TRBJ2-2
abundance: few
v_gene: TRBV5-3
CDR3aa: CARSSKTVPGELFF
CDR3nt: TGTGCCAGAAGCTCCAAGACAGTCCCCGGGGAGCTGTTTTTT

d_gene: .
j_gene: TRBJ1-2
abundance: .
v_gene: TRBV6-5
CDR3aa: CASSYQTEYYYGYTF
CDR3nt: TGTGCCAGCAGTTACCAGACAGAGTATTACTATGGCTACACCTTC

d_gene: TRBD1
j_gene: TRBJ2-7
abundance: .
v_gene: TRBV2
CDR3aa: CASNPGQSYEQYF
CDR3nt: TGTGCCAGCAACCCGGGACAGAGCTACGAGCAGTACTTC

d_gene: TRBD1
j_gene: TRBJ1-1
abundance: .
v_gene: TRBV6-1
CDR3aa: CASSDIPQGANTEAFF
CDR3nt: TGTGCCAGCAGTGACATCCCACAGGGGGCTAACACTGAAGCTTTCTTT

d_gene: .
j_gene: TRBJ1-2
abundance: .
v_gene: TRBV5-4
CDR3aa: CASSPERLGYGYTF
CDR3nt: TGTGCCAGCAGCCCCGAACGCCTCGGCTATGGCTACACCTTC

d_gene: TRBD1
j_gene: TRBJ2-2
abundance: .
v_gene: TRBV6-7
CDR3aa: CASSYSTRPGGAFGELFF
CDR3nt: TGTGCCAGCAGTTACTCTACCCGGCCAGGGGGAGCATTCGGGGAGCTGTTTTTT

d_gene: TRBD2
j_gene: TRBJ2-1
abundance: few
v_gene: TRBV7-2
CDR3aa: CASSLVVAGSSYNEQFF
CDR3nt: TGTGCCAGCAGCTTAGTGGTAGCGGGGAGTTCCTACAATGAGCAGTTCTTC

d_gene: .
j_gene: TRBJ1-2
abundance: .
v_gene: TRBV19
CDR3aa: CASSTPGEANYGYTF
CDR3nt: TGTGCCAGTAGTACCCCCGGGGAAGCTAACTATGGCTACACCTTC

d_gene: TRBD2
j_gene: TRBJ2-5
abundance: once
v_gene: TRBV11-2
CDR3aa: CASSIKWGGETQYF
CDR3nt: TGTGCCAGCAGCATAAAGTGGGGGGGAGAGACCCAGTACTTC

d_gene: .
j_gene: TRBJ1-1
abundance: .
v_gene: TRBV25-1
CDR3aa: CASSTGWNTEAFF
CDR3nt: TGTGCCAGCAGCACAGGTTGGAACACTGAAGCTTTCTTT

d_gene: .
j_gene: TRBJ2-5
abundance: .
v_gene: TRBV19
CDR3aa: CASSLGRMETQYF
CDR3nt: TGTGCCAGTAGTCTAGGTAGAATGGAGACCCAGTACTTC

d_gene: TRBD1
j_gene: TRBJ1-5
abundance: .
v_gene: TRBV6-5
CDR3aa: CASNRGQGNQPQHF
CDR3nt: TGTGCCAGCAATCGCGGACAGGGCAATCAGCCCCAGCATTTT

d_gene: .
j_gene: TRBJ1-5
abundance: .
v_gene: TRBV7-2
CDR3aa: CASSFKGTPGNQPQHF
CDR3nt: TGTGCCAGCAGCTTTAAAGGGACTCCGGGCAATCAGCCCCAGCATTTT

d_gene: .
j_gene: TRBJ1-3
abundance: .
v_gene: TRBV27
CDR3aa: CASSSQGFGNTIYF
CDR3nt: TGTGCCAGCAGTTCTCAGGGTTTTGGAAACACCATATATTTT